The 26 T cell receptor beta chains in this list originate from one sample, sequenced in a study of blood T cell repertoires in COVID-19. Sequenced by immunoSEQ multiplex PCR; TCRdb stores in-frame clones only, minus some. The table includes under 250,000 clones, about 88% detected once. The sample consisted of peripheral blood. The receptor source for this set is a woman aged 40 to 50 with acute or convalescent COVID-19.

The chain joins TRBV12-3 or TRBV12-4 to TRBJ1-1, with 7 bases lining up with TRBD1. With V trimmed by 6 bases and J by 2 bases, 3 bases remained unmatched. This CDR3 is built from 13 residues. The CDR3 is CASRGTENTEAFF. The CDR3 nucleotides read TGTGCCAGCAGAGGGACAGAAAACACTGAAGCTTTCTTT.

This chain uses TRBV19 with TRBJ1-6, with D perhaps matching TRBD1 (6 bases). V lost 3 bases, J lost 7 bases, and 13 bases lay in between. CDR1 is LNHDA and CDR2 is SQIVND in the germline V gene (reference sequence). The CDR3 has 15 residues. The CDR3 DNA follows: TGTGCCAGTAGTATGGGGACATATCCCAATTCACCCCTCCACTTT. Translating it yields CASSMGTYPNSPLHF.

This chain uses TRBV13 with TRBJ1-2; possibly TRBD1 for D (6 bases). V was trimmed by 2 bases and J by 8 bases, leaving 15 bases between them. This CDR3 is built from 14 residues. CDR1 and CDR2 from the germline V gene are PRHDT and FYEKMQ (reference sequence). The CDR3 loop is CASSLFSQGAGYTF. DNA of the CDR3: TGTGCCAGCAGCTTATTCTCACAGGGAGCCGGCTACACCTTC.

This chain joins TRBV12-3 or TRBV12-4 and TRBJ1-2; D might be TRBD1 (6 bases). This CDR3 region has 13 residues. V lost 1 base and J lost 7, with 10 bases in between. CDR3: CASSLGTVSGYTF. The CDR3 DNA sequence: TGTGCCAGCAGTTTAGGGACAGTAAGTGGCTACACCTTC.

This chain connects TRBV5-6 to TRBJ1-3; D is unresolved. The length of the CDR3 is 14 residues. In germline, CDR1 is SGHDT, CDR2 YYEEEE. The V end was cut by 3 bases, the J end by 3 bases, with 10 bases between. The CDR3 here is CASSSGRFGNTIYF. The CDR3 nucleotides read TGTGCCAGCAGCTCTGGCAGGTTTGGAAACACCATATATTTT.

V usage is TRBV7-6 and J usage is TRBJ2-1; 9 positions match TRBD1. This CDR3 has 16 residues. Germline V gives CDR1 SGHVS, CDR2 FNYEAQ. V lost 5 bases, J lost 10 bases, and 15 bases stayed unmatched. CDR3 in amino acids: CASSLASGTGRIEQFF. The CDR3 DNA is TGTGCCAGCAGCCTCGCGTCCGGGACAGGGAGGATAGAGCAGTTCTTC.

V usage is TRBV7-2 and J usage is TRBJ2-1; TRBD2 matches at 12 bases. This CDR3 has 15 residues. Per germline, CDR1 SGHTA and CDR2 FQGNSA. The V and J ends lost 5 bases and 10 bases, in that order; junction bases with no gene match: 9. CDR3 sequence (DNA): TGTGCCAGCAGCATAGGACTAGCGGGGCTAGGGGAGCAGTTCTTC. This codes for CASSIGLAGLGEQFF.

The chain uses TRBV3-1 (or the pseudogene TRBV3-2) and TRBJ1-1; possibly TRBD1 for D (6 bases). The ends were cut back, 1 base at V and 3 bases at J, with 15 bases in the middle. The CDR3 loop spans 16 amino acids. CDR1 is LGHDT and CDR2 is YNNKEL in the germline V gene (reference sequence). The CDR3 sequence: CASSQGDTFRYTEAFF. Here the CDR3 DNA reads TGTGCCAGCAGCCAAGGGGACACGTTCCGGTACACTGAAGCTTTCTTT.

The gene calls are TRBV9 and TRBJ2-1, with 10 bases that match TRBD2. The CDR3 is made up of 14 amino acids. Germline assignment: CDR1 SGDLS and CDR2 YYNGEE. The V gene end was trimmed by 6 bases and the J gene end by 9 bases; junction bases not matched to a gene: 9. CDR3 sequence (DNA): TGTGCCAGCACCACCAGCGGGGGGGTTGGTGAGCAGTTCTTC. This encodes CASTTSGGVGEQFF.

This chain uses TRBV6-5 with TRBJ2-3, with D tentatively TRBD2 (5 bases). Germline values: CDR1 MNHEY, CDR2 SVGAGI. The CDR3 runs to 15 residues. With 0 bases removed from V and 2 bases from J, the gap between germline ends came to 9 bases. The DNA of the CDR3 is TGTGCCAGCAGTTACTCGAGGGTCCCCACAGATACGCAGTATTTT. Its protein product is CASSYSRVPTDTQYF.

V gene TRBV7-2 combines with J gene TRBJ1-1; no clear D. V was shortened by 1 base and J by 3 bases, with 18 bases between the two germline ends. The CDR3 consists of 17 residues. Germline V lookup: CDR1 SGHTA, CDR2 FQGNSA. This CDR3 is CASSLGAVGDWYTEAFF. The CDR3 nucleotides read TGTGCCAGCAGCTTAGGGGCAGTCGGGGATTGGTACACTGAAGCTTTCTTT.

The chain uses TRBV9 and TRBJ1-1; TRBD1 might be the D (5 bases). Trimming cost V 4 bases and J 1 base, with 14 bases left between them. The CDR3 has 15 amino acids. Germline V CDR1 and CDR2: SGDLS, YYNGEE. The CDR3 region has the DNA TGTGCCAGCAGCTTTAGCGGGACCGGGAACACTGAAGCTTTCTTT. It encodes CASSFSGTGNTEAFF.

The chain is built from TRBV10-3 and TRBJ2-3; TRBD1 matches at 7 bases. Germline CDR1 is ENHRY and CDR2 is SYGVKD. The junction had 7 bases not matched to a gene; V was cut back by 10 bases and J by 0 bases. This CDR3 region has 14 residues. CDR3 bases: TGTGCCAGCCTAGGACAGGATAGCACAGATACGCAGTATTTT. Residues: CASLGQDSTDTQYF.

V gene TRBV6-5 combines with J gene TRBJ2-7, with 7 bases lining up with TRBD1. The germline gives CDR1 MNHEY, CDR2 SVGAGI. The CDR3 is made up of 13 amino acids. The J segment lost 4 bases and the V segment lost 7 bases, leaving 7 bases of the junction unmatched. Here the CDR3 DNA reads TGTGCCAGCAACCGGGACAGAGATTACGAGCAGTACGTC. Translating it yields CASNRDRDYEQYV.

The V gene is TRBV11-2, the J gene TRBJ2-2, with D tentatively TRBD1 (6 bases). The CDR3 is 14 residues long. Germline V gene data show CDR1 as SGHAT and CDR2 as FQNNGV. Trimming removed 6 bases at V and 6 bases at J, with 14 bases between. The CDR3: CASRPLGHAGELFF. The CDR3 DNA sequence: TGTGCCAGCAGACCCTTGGGACACGCCGGGGAGCTGTTTTTT.

This chain links TRBV27 with TRBJ2-2; TRBD2 aligns across 9 bases. Per germline, CDR1 MNHEY and CDR2 SMNVEV (reference sequence). V lost 10 bases and J lost 3; bases outside the gene matches: 12. The CDR3 has 16 amino acids. Written as DNA, the CDR3 is TGTGCCACCGGCAGGACTAGCGTTCGGGACACCGGGGAGCTGTTTTTT. Its translation is CATGRTSVRDTGELFF.

Concerning this clone itself: Other DNA variants within this sample encode the same CDR3. CDR3 bases: TGCGCCAGCAGCTTGGGTCAGGGGAGAGAGACCCAGTACTTC. Its protein product is CASSLGQGRETQYF. The chain carries TRBV5-1 and TRBJ2-5; possibly TRBD1 for D (6 bases). Germline loops: CDR1 SGHRS, CDR2 YFSETQ. This CDR3 region has 14 residues. Between the trimmed V and J ends, which lost 0 bases and 4 bases, there was a span of 10 bases.

This clone was recorded only once. The chain links TRBV2 to TRBJ2-1; 12 bases are shared with TRBD2. Trimming took 5 bases from V and 4 from J; bases not matched to a gene: 3. This CDR3 is built from 15 residues. Looked up from germline, CDR1 is SNHLY and CDR2 is FYNNEI. CDR3 residues: CASSLTSGGYNEQFF. The CDR3 bases are TGTGCCAGCAGTTTGACTAGCGGGGGTTACAATGAGCAGTTCTTC.

The chain combines TRBV6-1 with TRBJ1-3; D not resolved. The germline V gene encodes CDR1 MNHNS and CDR2 SASEGT. This CDR3 comprises 12 residues. Trimming took 2 bases from V and 7 from J, leaving 6 bases between them. CDR3: CASSEQANTIYF. The CDR3 DNA reads as TGTGCCAGCAGTGAACAGGCTAACACCATATATTTT.

This clone appeared a few times. V and J are TRBV7-2 and TRBJ1-1, with D possibly being TRBD1 (5 bases). V was cut by 2 bases and J by 4 bases, with 17 bases left in between. The CDR3 covers 16 residues. Germline loops: CDR1 SGHTA, CDR2 FQGNSA. The CDR3 region has the DNA TGTGCCAGCAGCTTACTGGGTCAGGGTTTGGTCACTGAAGCTTTCTTT. Protein: CASSLLGQGLVTEAFF.

The CDR3 nucleotides read TGTGCCATCAGTGAACAGGGGGCGGGTGATGAGCAGTTCTTC. Protein product: CAISEQGAGDEQFF. The chain uses TRBV10-3 and TRBJ2-1; 9 nucleotides align to TRBD1. The V gene end was trimmed by 3 bases and the J gene end by 8 bases; junction bases not matched to a gene: 5. Germline V CDR1 and CDR2: ENHRY, SYGVKD. This CDR3 contains 14 residues.

CDR3 protein: CASSLGTGRYGYTF. Here the CDR3 DNA reads TGTGCCAGCAGCTTAGGGACAGGAAGATATGGCTACACCTTC. J is TRBJ1-2 and V is TRBV7-9, with TRBD1 identical over 7 bases. The CDR3 totals 14 residues. Germline CDR1 and CDR2: SEHNR and FQNEAQ (reference sequence). Trimming removed 1 base from V and 5 bases from J; junction bases left unmatched: 4.

For the CDR3, the DNA is TGTGCTAGTGGTCTTAGCGGGGGGGCCGTAGAGACCCAGTACTTC. Its translation: CASGLSGGAVETQYF. The genes are TRBV12-5 and TRBJ2-5; 11 bases match TRBD2. From germline, CDR1 is LGHNT and CDR2 FRNRAP. Losses at the gene ends were 5 bases for V and 4 bases for J; bases not matched to a gene: 6. The CDR3 contains 15 residues.

A single count supports this clone. CDR3: CASSTTSGGAGETQYF. CDR3 DNA: TGTGCCAGCAGCACGACTAGCGGGGGGGCCGGTGAGACCCAGTACTTC. The chain carries TRBV11-1 and TRBJ2-5; 14 bases fit TRBD2. This CDR3 region has 16 residues. CDR1 is SGHAT and CDR2 is FQDESV in the germline V gene (reference sequence). V was clipped by 5 bases and J by 5 bases; unmatched bases: 7.

In its sample, this clone was seen a few times. The V and J genes are TRBV6-5 and TRBJ1-4; no reliable D call. V lost 7 bases to trimming and J lost 0 bases, with 9 bases between them. CDR1 and CDR2 from the germline V gene are MNHEY and SVGAGI. This CDR3 region has 14 residues. The CDR3 here is CASIDLATNEKLFF. CDR3 sequence (DNA): TGTGCCAGCATAGACCTAGCAACTAATGAAAAACTGTTTTTT.

The chain joins TRBV5-1 to TRBJ1-4, with D hard to call. The germline V and J ends were trimmed by 5 bases and 4 bases, with 9 bases remaining between them. CDR1 is SGHRS, CDR2 YFSETQ, per germline. This CDR3 contains 13 residues. The CDR3: CASSLRGNEKLFF. The CDR3 DNA sequence: TGCGCCAGCAGTTTACGGGGTAATGAAAAACTGTTTTTT.